Listed here are 15 T cell receptor beta chains from one sample, sequenced in a study of blood T cell repertoires in COVID-19. Method: immunoSEQ multiplex PCR; TCRdb's copy keeps in-frame clones and lacks some. There are hundreds of thousands of clones in the sample; around nine tenths occur only once, and around 1.6% lies in the top ten. Sequences were obtained from PBMCs or T cells enriched from blood (not recorded which). These receptors were taken from a woman aged 45-65 years who had recovered from COVID-19.

V usage is TRBV6-5 and J usage is TRBJ1-2; D gene ambiguous. The CDR3 has 14 residues. Trimming left V 5 bases short and J 0 bases short, with 10 bases between. Germline CDR1 and CDR2: MNHEY and SVGAGI. The CDR3 reads CASSPVLSNYGYTF. CDR3 nucleotides: TGTGCCAGCAGTCCGGTCTTATCTAACTATGGCTACACCTTC.

The chain links TRBV5-6 to TRBJ2-1; D is possibly TRBD1 (6 bases). Germline V gives CDR1 SGHDT, CDR2 YYEEEE. The CDR3 has 14 amino acids. The CDR3 sequence is CTSGQKSSYNEQFF. For the CDR3, the DNA is TGTACAAGCGGACAGAAAAGCTCCTACAATGAGCAGTTCTTC.

The V call is TRBV7-2, the J call TRBJ1-6; 7 bases agree with TRBD1. This CDR3 is built from 16 residues. J gave up 10 bases and V 3 bases, and 12 bases lay outside the gene matches. CDR1 and CDR2 from the germline V gene are SGHTA and FQGNSA. CDR3: CASSLAGDRVGSPLHF. Here the CDR3 DNA reads TGTGCCAGCAGCTTGGCAGGAGACAGGGTTGGATCACCCCTCCACTTT.

The chain is built from TRBV7-2 and TRBJ1-2; perhaps TRBD1 as D (5 bases). CDR1 is SGHTA and CDR2 is FQGNSA in the germline V gene. The CDR3 has 14 residues. Trimming took 5 bases from V and 8 from J, leaving 18 bases between them. The CDR3 region is CASSNRAGIRGYTF. The CDR3 nucleotides are TGTGCCAGCAGCAACCGTGCAGGGATTCGGGGCTACACCTTC.

This clone has only one observation. The rearrangement links TRBV7-2 to TRBJ1-1; the match to TRBD1 covers 10 bases. The CDR3 runs to 19 residues. Germline loops: CDR1 SGHTA, CDR2 FQGNSA. Trimming removed 1 base from V and 5 bases from J; junction bases left unmatched: 16. DNA of the CDR3: TGTGCCAGCAGCTTAGTTGACCCCAGGACAGGGGGTAGTAGGACTGAAGCTTTCTTT. This sequence encodes CASSLVDPRTGGSRTEAFF.

V and J are TRBV28 and TRBJ1-2, with 7 bases identical to TRBD1. The V gene end was trimmed by 8 bases and the J gene end by 2 bases; junction bases not matched to a gene: 14. Per the germline V gene, CDR1 is MDHEN and CDR2 is SYDVKM. The CDR3 sequence is 16 residues long. CDR3 sequence reads: CASSEGQLLLNYGYTF. The CDR3 nucleotides are TGTGCCAGCTCCGAGGGACAGCTCCTCCTAAACTATGGCTACACCTTC.

This clone has only a few counts. The V call is TRBV4-1, the J call TRBJ1-2, with 7 bases that match TRBD1. V lost 4 bases and J lost 8; bases outside the gene matches: 10. This CDR3 is 14 amino acids long. CDR1 and CDR2 (germline): MGHRA, YSYEKL. The DNA of the CDR3 is TGCGCCAGCAGCCGAGGAGACAGGGAGAGAGGCTACACCTTC. Encoded protein: CASSRGDRERGYTF.

This chain links TRBV7-2 with TRBJ2-1, with 12 nucleotides matching TRBD2. In germline, CDR1 is SGHTA, CDR2 FQGNSA. The CDR3 is 15 amino acids. The V segment lost 5 bases and the J segment 9 bases; nucleotides outside the gene matches: 8. The CDR3 reads CASSLVGTSGFEQFF. CDR3 nucleotide sequence: TGTGCCAGCAGCCTGGTCGGGACTAGCGGGTTTGAGCAGTTCTTC. Supplemented by reference TRBV7-2 and TRBJ2-1, the full variable domain reads GAGVSQSPSNKVTEKGKDVELRCDPISGHTALYWYRQSLGQGLEFLIYFQGNSAPDKSGLPSDRFSAERTGGSVSTLTIQRTQQEDSAVYLCASSLVGTSGFEQFFGPGTRLTVL.

This clone occurred once. The J gene is TRBJ1-1, the V gene TRBV19; D remains ambiguous. The CDR3 is 12 residues long. V lost 10 bases, J lost 4 bases, and 13 bases lay in between. Germline loops: CDR1 LNHDA, CDR2 SQIVND (reference sequence). For the CDR3, the DNA is TGTGCCACTGGTTTGGCCCCCACTGAAGCTTTCTTT. The encoded protein is CATGLAPTEAFF.

The chain combines TRBV27 with TRBJ2-7, with D unclear. Germline CDR1 is MNHEY and CDR2 is SMNVEV (reference sequence). This CDR3 is built from 11 residues. With 4 bases removed from V and 4 bases from J, the gap between germline ends came to 5 bases. For the CDR3, the DNA is TGTGCCAGCAGTTCTGAGTACGAGCAGTACTTC. This codes for CASSSEYEQYF.

This chain connects TRBV14 to TRBJ2-1, with 7 bases fitting TRBD2. The trim removed 0 bases at V and 4 bases at J, leaving 6 bases unmatched. CDR1 SGHDN and CDR2 FVKESK come from the germline V gene. CDR3 length: 16 amino acids. The CDR3 nucleotides read TGTGCCAGCAGCCAAGATCTTCAGCGGGGATACAATGAGCAGTTCTTC. Amino acids: CASSQDLQRGYNEQFF. The full variable domain, rest sourced from reference TRBV14 and TRBJ2-1, is EAGVTQFPSHSVIEKGQTVTLRCDPISGHDNLYWYRRVMGKEIKFLLHFVKESKQDESGMPNNRFLAERTGGTYSTLKVQPAELEDSGVYFCASSQDLQRGYNEQFFGPGTRLTVL.

The J gene is TRBJ2-7, the V gene TRBV7-8, with D perhaps matching TRBD2 (5 bases). This CDR3 spans 12 amino acids. Germline V gene data show CDR1 as SGHVS and CDR2 as FQNEAQ. Trimming took off 5 bases at V and 7 bases at J, with 12 bases between the two ends. In nucleotides, the CDR3 is TGTGCCAGCAGCCCTGGACCGGGAGAGCAGTACTTC. It codes for CASSPGPGEQYF.

The rearrangement links TRBV4-3 to TRBJ1-1; no clear D. Between the trimmed V and J ends, which lost 0 bases and 7 bases, there was a span of 9 bases. This CDR3 spans 13 amino acids. Germline CDR1 reads LGHNA; CDR2 reads YSLEER. The CDR3 reads CASSQEFGSEAFF. The CDR3 DNA reads as TGCGCCAGCAGCCAAGAGTTTGGCAGTGAAGCTTTCTTT.

This chain uses TRBV5-1 with TRBJ2-5; tentatively, D is TRBD1 (5 bases). Trimming pared 0 bases from V and 1 base from J, leaving 7 bases between. Looked up from germline, CDR1 is SGHRS and CDR2 is YFSETQ. The CDR3 consists of 14 residues. The CDR3 sequence: CASSLGGFQETQYF. The CDR3 DNA is TGCGCCAGCAGCTTGGGGGGCTTCCAAGAGACCCAGTACTTC.

The rearrangement uses TRBV6-5 and TRBJ2-7; D possibly corresponds to TRBD2 (6 bases). Per the germline V gene, CDR1 is MNHEY and CDR2 is SVGAGI. The germline V and J ends were trimmed by 6 bases and 2 bases, with 17 bases remaining between them. This CDR3 has 15 residues. CDR3 coding DNA: TGTGCCAGCAGCCCACCCGGGGGTCCGACCTACGAGCAGTACTTC. Translating gives CASSPPGGPTYEQYF.